The 4 T cell receptor beta chains listed next were all sequenced from one sample in a study of Ad26.COV2.S vaccination and SARS-CoV-2 variants. Generated by immunoSEQ multiplex PCR, the TCRdb table keeps only in-frame clones and is missing some. Of more than 400,000 clones in the sample, about 90% were seen once. The treatment denotes: 15 to 20 received Ad26.COV2.S at low or high dose, single or two shots; 5 received placebo; per-sample allocation not given. Sampling was performed 63 days after the first vaccine or placebo injection. Sequencing was performed on peripheral blood, taken in a trial of Ad26.COV2.S vaccine versus placebo. The receptors were gathered from a person between 18 and 60 years old who received the Ad26.COV2.S COVID-19 vaccine or a placebo.

The chain is built from TRBV5-4 and TRBJ2-1, with TRBD2 matching 11 bases. Germline trimming cut 4 bases from V and 9 bases from J; bases unmatched to any gene: 3. Germline CDR1 and CDR2: SGHNT and YYREEE (reference sequence). The CDR3 is made up of 13 amino acids. The CDR3 is CASSLSGRGEQFF. CDR3 DNA: TGTGCCAGCAGCCTTAGCGGGAGGGGTGAGCAGTTCTTC.

This clone was detected only a few times. As DNA, the CDR3 is TGTGCCAGCAGCCAAGTAGAGGACGAGCAGTACTTC. It codes for CASSQVEDEQYF. The V call is TRBV3-1 (or the pseudogene TRBV3-2), the J call TRBJ2-7, with D uncertain. Germline V gene sequence: CDR1 LGHDT, CDR2 YNNKEL (reference sequence). The CDR3 covers 12 residues. The germline V and J ends were trimmed by 1 base and 5 bases, with 6 bases remaining between them.

The V gene is TRBV27, the J gene TRBJ1-5; no reliable D call. CDR1 and CDR2 from the germline V gene are MNHEY and SMNVEV (reference sequence). CDR3 length equals 15 residues. Trimming shortened V by 4 bases and J by 0 bases, and 10 bases separated the two germline ends. The CDR3 bases are TGTGCCAGCAGTTCCGACACATATAGCAATCAGCCCCAGCATTTT. This translates into CASSSDTYSNQPQHF.

This sequence joins TRBV7-2 and TRBJ1-5, with unresolved D. Germline CDR1 reads SGHTA; CDR2 reads FQGNSA. The CDR3 loop spans 13 amino acids. V gave up 1 base and J gave up 9 bases, with 10 bases separating them. The CDR3 protein is CASSLEIGRPQHF. The CDR3 DNA reads as TGTGCCAGCAGCTTAGAGATCGGAAGGCCCCAGCATTTT.